Detailed here is one T cell receptor beta chain. Its antigen is not known. This entry belongs to a study of cytomegalovirus exposure and HLA in healthy donors. The study, taken as a whole, reports: An analysis was carried out later, and it reportedly showed fewer N-insertions in an Asian-associated ancestry cluster than the roughly 670-donor mean. Productive rates of about 87% or about 30% were seen for most TCR beta V segments in an earlier analysis. Most TCR sequences showed up rarely, but some public TCRs showed up in many donors. Most CMV-associated TCR beta chains appeared HLA-restricted in a later analysis.

Use of 60 Vbeta and 13 Jbeta primers characterized the PCR. Sequenced by immunoSEQ multiplex PCR; TCRdb stores in-frame clones only, minus some. Among 110,000 or so clones listed, around 68% were seen once. In germline, CDR1 is MNHNY, CDR2 SVGAGI (reference sequence). The V end lost 6 bases, the J end lost 2 bases, and 11 bases lay between the germline ends. The CDR3 sequence is 14 residues long. The V call is TRBV6-6, the J call TRBJ1-3, with D unclear. The sequence was collected from a woman aged 40 to 50 in good health and CMV-seropositive. Sequenced: PBMCs. The CDR3 nucleotides read TGTGCCAGCAGGACCGACACCGCTGGAAACACCATATATTTT. Translation gives CASRTDTAGNTIYF.